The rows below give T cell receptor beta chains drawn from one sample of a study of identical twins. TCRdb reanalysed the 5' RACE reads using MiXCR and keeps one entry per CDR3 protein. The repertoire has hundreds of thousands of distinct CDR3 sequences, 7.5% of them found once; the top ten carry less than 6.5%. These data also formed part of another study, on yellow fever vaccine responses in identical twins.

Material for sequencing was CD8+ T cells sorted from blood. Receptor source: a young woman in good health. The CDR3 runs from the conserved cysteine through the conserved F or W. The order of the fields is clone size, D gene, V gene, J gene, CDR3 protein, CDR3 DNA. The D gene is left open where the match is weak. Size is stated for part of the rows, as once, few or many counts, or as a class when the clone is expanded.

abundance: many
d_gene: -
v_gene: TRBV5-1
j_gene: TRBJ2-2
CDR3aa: CASSPGQSGELFF
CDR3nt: TGCGCCAGCAGCCCAGGACAATCGGGGGAGCTGTTTTTT

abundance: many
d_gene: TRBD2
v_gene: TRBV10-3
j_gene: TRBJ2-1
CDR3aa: CAIRGLAGPYNEQFF
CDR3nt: TGTGCCATCAGAGGACTAGCGGGACCATACAATGAGCAGTTCTTC

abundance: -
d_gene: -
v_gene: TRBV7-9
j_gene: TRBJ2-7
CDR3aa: CASSSAGALSSYEQYF
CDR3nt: TGTGCCAGCAGCTCCGCCGGGGCCCTAAGCTCCTACGAGCAGTACTTC

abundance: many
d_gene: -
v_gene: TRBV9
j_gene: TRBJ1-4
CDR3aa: CASSVQGEKLFF
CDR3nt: TGTGCCAGCAGCGTGCAAGGTGAAAAACTGTTTTTT

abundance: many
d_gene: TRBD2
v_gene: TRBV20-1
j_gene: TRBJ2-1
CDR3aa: CSARGTSESYNEQFF
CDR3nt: TGCAGTGCTAGAGGGACTAGCGAGAGTTACAATGAGCAGTTCTTC

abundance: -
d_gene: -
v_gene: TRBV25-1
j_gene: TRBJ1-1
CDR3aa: CASSYGRAEAFF
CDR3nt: TGTGCCAGCAGTTATGGGAGGGCTGAAGCTTTCTTT

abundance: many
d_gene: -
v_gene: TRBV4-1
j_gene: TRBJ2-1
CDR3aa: CASSPKSGGGYNEQFF
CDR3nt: TGCGCCAGCAGTCCCAAGAGCGGAGGGGGCTACAATGAGCAGTTCTTC

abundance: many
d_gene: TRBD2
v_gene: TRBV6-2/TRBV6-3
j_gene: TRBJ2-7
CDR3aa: CASSYRPRELAGDEQYF
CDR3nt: TGTGCCAGCAGTTACCGGCCTCGGGAACTAGCGGGGGACGAGCAGTACTTC

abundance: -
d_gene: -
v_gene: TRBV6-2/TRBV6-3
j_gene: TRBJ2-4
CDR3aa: CASSYSAASDYKNIQYF
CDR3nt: TGTGCCAGCAGTTACTCGGCGGCAAGCGATTACAAAAACATTCAGTACTTC

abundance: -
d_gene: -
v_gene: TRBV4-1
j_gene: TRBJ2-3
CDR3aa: CASSQDGTGVGVTDTQYF
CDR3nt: TGCGCCAGCAGCCAAGATGGTACGGGAGTAGGGGTCACAGATACGCAGTATTTT

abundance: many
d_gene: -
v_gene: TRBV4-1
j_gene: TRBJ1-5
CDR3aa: CASSQAVDQPQHF
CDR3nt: TGCGCCAGCAGCCAAGCAGTGGATCAGCCCCAGCATTTT

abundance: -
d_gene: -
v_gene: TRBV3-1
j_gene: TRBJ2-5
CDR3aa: CASSHTGYPSDRETQYF
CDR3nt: TGTGCCAGCAGCCACACGGGTTACCCATCGGACAGAGAGACCCAGTACTTC

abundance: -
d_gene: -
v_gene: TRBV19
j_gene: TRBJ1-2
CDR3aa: CASSSGEGYGYTF
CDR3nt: TGTGCCTCCTCCTCCGGGGAGGGGTATGGCTACACCTTC

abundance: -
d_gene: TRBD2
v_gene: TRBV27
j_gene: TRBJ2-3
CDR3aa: CASSLFPSGVVGTDTQYF
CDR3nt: TGTGCCAGCAGTTTATTTCCTAGCGGGGTAGTAGGCACAGATACGCAGTATTTT

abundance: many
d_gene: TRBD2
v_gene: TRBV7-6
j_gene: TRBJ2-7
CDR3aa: CASSLEIAGGSYEQYF
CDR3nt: TGTGCCAGCAGCTTGGAGATAGCGGGAGGCTCCTACGAGCAGTACTTC

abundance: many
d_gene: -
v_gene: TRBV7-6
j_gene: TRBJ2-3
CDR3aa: CASSWSSTDTQYF
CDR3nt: TGTGCCAGCAGCTGGAGTAGCACAGATACGCAGTATTTT

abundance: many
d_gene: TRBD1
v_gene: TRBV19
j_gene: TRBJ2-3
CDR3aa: CASSTQGPADTQYF
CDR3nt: TGTGCCAGTAGTACACAGGGGCCCGCAGATACGCAGTATTTT

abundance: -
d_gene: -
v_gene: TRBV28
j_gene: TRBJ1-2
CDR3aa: CASSPDSYNYGYTF
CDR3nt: TGTGCCAGCAGCCCAGACAGCTATAACTATGGCTACACCTTC

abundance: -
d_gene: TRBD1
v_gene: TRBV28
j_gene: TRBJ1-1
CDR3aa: CASRDSESNTEAFF
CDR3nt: TGTGCCTCCCGGGACAGCGAATCGAACACTGAAGCTTTCTTT

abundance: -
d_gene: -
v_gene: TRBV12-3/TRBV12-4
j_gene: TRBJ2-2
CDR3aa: CASSFGRPDGELFF
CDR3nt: TGTGCCAGCAGTTTCGGCAGACCCGACGGGGAGCTGTTTTTT

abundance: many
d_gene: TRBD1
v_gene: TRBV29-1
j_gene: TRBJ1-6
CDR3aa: CSGQGPWFSLHF
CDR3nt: TGCAGCGGACAGGGTCCCTGGTTCTCCCTCCACTTT

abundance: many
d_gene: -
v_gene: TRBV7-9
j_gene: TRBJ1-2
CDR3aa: CASSPTGNYGYTF
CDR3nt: TGTGCCAGCAGCCCAACAGGGAACTATGGCTACACCTTC

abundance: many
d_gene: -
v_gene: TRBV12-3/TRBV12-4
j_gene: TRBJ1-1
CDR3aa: CASSFGGMNTEAFF
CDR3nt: TGTGCCAGCAGTTTTGGGGGAATGAACACTGAAGCTTTCTTT

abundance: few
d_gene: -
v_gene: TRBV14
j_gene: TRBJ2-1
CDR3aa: CASSQVTGWEQFF
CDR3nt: TGTGCCAGCAGCCAAGTTACGGGTTGGGAGCAGTTCTTC

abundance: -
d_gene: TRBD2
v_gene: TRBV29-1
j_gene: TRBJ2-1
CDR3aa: CSVWARLAGDRVDEQFF
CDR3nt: TGCAGCGTTTGGGCCCGACTAGCGGGGGACCGGGTCGATGAGCAGTTCTTC

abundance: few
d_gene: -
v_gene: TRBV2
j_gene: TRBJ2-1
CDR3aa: CASSDGQQYLYNEQFF
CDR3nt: TGTGCCAGCAGTGATGGACAGCAATACTTATACAATGAGCAGTTCTTC

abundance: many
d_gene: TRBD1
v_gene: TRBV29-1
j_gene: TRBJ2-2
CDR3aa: CSVEGLQGVSGELFF
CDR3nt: TGCAGCGTTGAAGGTCTACAGGGGGTGTCAGGGGAGCTGTTTTTT

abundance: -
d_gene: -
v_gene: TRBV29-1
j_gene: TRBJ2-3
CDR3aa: CSVEGGEGTQYF
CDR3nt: TGCAGCGTTGAGGGGGGAGAGGGCACGCAGTATTTT

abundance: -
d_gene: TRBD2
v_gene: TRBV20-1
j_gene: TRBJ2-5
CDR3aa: CSALAGGPETQYF
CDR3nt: TGCAGTGCACTAGCGGGGGGGCCTGAGACCCAGTACTTC

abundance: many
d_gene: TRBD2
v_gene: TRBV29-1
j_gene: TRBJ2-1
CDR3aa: CSVDRGVGSPDHEQFF
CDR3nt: TGCAGCGTTGACCGGGGGGTCGGCTCTCCCGACCATGAGCAGTTCTTC

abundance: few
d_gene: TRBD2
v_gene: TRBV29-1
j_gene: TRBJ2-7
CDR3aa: CSVGLAGSPEQYF
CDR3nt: TGCAGCGTTGGTTTAGCGGGATCCCCCGAGCAGTACTTC

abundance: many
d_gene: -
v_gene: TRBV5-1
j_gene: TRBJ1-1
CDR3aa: CASSLDVSHTEAFF
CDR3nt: TGCGCCAGCAGCTTGGATGTTAGTCACACTGAAGCTTTCTTT

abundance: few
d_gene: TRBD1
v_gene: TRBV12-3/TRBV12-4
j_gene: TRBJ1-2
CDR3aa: CASSPTGESGYTF
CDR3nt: TGTGCCAGCAGCCCGACAGGGGAGAGTGGCTACACCTTC

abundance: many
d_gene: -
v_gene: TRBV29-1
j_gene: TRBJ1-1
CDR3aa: CSVAWAGQAFF
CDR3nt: TGCAGCGTTGCTTGGGCAGGACAAGCTTTCTTT

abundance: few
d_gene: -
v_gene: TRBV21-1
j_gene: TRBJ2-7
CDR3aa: CASSLLAGDYEQYF
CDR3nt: TGTGCCAGCAGCCTACTAGCGGGAGACTACGAGCAGTACTTC

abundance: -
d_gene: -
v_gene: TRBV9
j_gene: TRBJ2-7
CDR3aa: CASSVGTTYEQYF
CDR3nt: TGTGCCAGCAGCGTAGGGACCACCTACGAGCAGTACTTC

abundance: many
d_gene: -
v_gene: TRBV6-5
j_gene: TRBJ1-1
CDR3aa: CASSTGNTEAFF
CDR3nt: TGTGCCAGCAGTACAGGGAACACTGAAGCTTTCTTT

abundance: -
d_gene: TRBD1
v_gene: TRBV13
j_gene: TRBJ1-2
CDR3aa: CASSHRGQGWYGYTF
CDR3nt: TGTGCCAGCAGCCATCGGGGACAGGGGTGGTATGGCTACACCTTC

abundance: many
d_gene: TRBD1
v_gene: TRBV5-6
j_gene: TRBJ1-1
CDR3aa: CASSFGQGGTEAFF
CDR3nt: TGTGCCAGCAGCTTTGGACAGGGTGGCACTGAAGCTTTCTTT

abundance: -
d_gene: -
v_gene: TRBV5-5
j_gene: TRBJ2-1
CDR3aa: CASSLWVQTSPANEQFF
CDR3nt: TGTGCCAGCAGCTTGTGGGTTCAGACCAGCCCTGCGAATGAGCAGTTCTTC

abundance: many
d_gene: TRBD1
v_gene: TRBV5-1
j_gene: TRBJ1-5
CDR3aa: CASSLEGADNQPQHF
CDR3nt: TGCGCCAGCAGCTTGGAGGGGGCGGACAATCAGCCCCAGCATTTT

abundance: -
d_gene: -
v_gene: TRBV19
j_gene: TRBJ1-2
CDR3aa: CASRGSVEGYTF
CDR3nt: TGTGCCAGTAGGGGCTCCGTGGAAGGCTACACCTTC

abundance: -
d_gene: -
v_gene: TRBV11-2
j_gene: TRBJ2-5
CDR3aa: CASSLIWTQETQYF
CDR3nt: TGTGCCAGCAGCTTAATATGGACTCAAGAGACCCAGTACTTC

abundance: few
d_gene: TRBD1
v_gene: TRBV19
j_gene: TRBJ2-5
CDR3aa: CASSRDRGWETQYF
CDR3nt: TGTGCCAGTAGTAGGGACAGGGGTTGGGAGACCCAGTACTTC

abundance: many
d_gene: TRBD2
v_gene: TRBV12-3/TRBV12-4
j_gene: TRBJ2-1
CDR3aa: CASSYRTSGSSYNEQFF
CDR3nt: TGTGCCAGCAGTTATCGGACTAGCGGGAGCTCCTACAATGAGCAGTTCTTC

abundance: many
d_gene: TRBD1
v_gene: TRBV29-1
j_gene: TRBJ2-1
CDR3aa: CSVVNWGQVNEQFF
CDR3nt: TGCAGCGTTGTCAACTGGGGACAGGTAAATGAGCAGTTCTTC

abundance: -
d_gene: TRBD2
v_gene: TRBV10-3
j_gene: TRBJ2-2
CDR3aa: CAISQRENTGELFF
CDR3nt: TGTGCCATCAGCCAGCGGGAGAACACCGGGGAGCTGTTTTTT

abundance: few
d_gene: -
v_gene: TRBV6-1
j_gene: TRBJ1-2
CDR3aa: CASSDDPGAGSAGYTF
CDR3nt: TGTGCCAGCAGCGATGACCCGGGCGCAGGTTCCGCTGGCTACACCTTC

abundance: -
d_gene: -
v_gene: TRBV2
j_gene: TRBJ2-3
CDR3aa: CASSEGNFETDTQYF
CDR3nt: TGTGCCAGCAGTGAGGGGAACTTTGAAACAGATACGCAGTATTTT

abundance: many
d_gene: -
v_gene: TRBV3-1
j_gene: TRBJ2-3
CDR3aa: CASRRQDSLQGPDTQYF
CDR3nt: TGTGCCAGCAGGCGCCAAGACTCGCTACAGGGCCCAGATACGCAGTATTTT

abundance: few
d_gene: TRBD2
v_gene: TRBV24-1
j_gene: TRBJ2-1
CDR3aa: CATSDFYGEGYNEQFF
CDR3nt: TGTGCCACCAGTGATTTTTACGGGGAGGGCTACAATGAGCAGTTCTTC

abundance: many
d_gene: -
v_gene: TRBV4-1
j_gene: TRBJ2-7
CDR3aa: CASSQDGAGTYEQYF
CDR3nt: TGCGCCAGCAGCCAAGACGGGGCAGGGACCTACGAGCAGTACTTC

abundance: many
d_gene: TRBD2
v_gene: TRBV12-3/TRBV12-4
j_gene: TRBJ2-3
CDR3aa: CASSPWAGGVISTDTQYF
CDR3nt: TGTGCCAGCAGTCCTTGGGCGGGAGGGGTTATTAGCACAGATACGCAGTATTTT

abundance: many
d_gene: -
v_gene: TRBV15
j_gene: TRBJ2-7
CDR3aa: CATSAAGIPSEQYF
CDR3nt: TGTGCCACCAGTGCTGCAGGGATTCCCTCCGAGCAGTACTTC